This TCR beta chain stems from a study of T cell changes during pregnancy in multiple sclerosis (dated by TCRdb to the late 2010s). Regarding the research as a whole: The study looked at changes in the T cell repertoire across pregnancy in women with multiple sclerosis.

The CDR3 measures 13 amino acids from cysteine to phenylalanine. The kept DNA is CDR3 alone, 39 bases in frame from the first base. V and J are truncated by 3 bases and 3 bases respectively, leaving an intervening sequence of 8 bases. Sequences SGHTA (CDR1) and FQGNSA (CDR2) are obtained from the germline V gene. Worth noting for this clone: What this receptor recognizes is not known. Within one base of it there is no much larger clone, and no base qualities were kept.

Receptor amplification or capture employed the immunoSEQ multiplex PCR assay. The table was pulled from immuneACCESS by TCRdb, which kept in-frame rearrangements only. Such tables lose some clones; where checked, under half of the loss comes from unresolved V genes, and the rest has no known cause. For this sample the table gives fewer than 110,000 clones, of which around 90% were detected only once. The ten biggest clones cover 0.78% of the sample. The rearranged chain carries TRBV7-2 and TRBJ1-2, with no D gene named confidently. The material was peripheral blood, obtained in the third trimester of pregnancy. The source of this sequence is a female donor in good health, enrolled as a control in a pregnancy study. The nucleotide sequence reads TGTGCCAGCAGCTTGGGAGGATACTATGGCTACACCTTC. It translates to CASSLGGYYGYTF.